These T cell receptor beta chains were read from a single sample in a study of T cell responses to AZD1222 COVID-19 vaccine. The table came from immunoSEQ multiplex PCR; TCRdb's copy has only in-frame clones and leaves some out. The table has 140,000 to 150,000 clones, about 93% seen once. This material consisted of peripheral blood, taken on day 0 of AZD1222 vaccination. These receptors were obtained from an adult in good health. Both conserved end residues are part of each CDR3.

j_call | cdr3_length | v_call | cdr3_aa
TRBJ1-1 | 15 | TRBV11-2 | CASSLAAGRGVEAFF
TRBJ2-3 | 11 | TRBV20-1 | CSAGDYDTQYF
TRBJ1-1 | 15 | TRBV19 | CASNRPGRANTEAFF
TRBJ2-7 | 13 | TRBV7-8 | CASSWTEAYEQYF
TRBJ1-2 | 14 | TRBV30 | CAWSEATGWFGYTF
TRBJ2-3 | 14 | TRBV18 | CASSPGASTDTQYF
TRBJ1-2 | 11 | TRBV19 | CASTSNYGYTF
TRBJ1-1 | 14 | TRBV5-1 | CASSLEGGNTEAFF
TRBJ2-1 | 15 | TRBV6-5 | CASISGGTGNNEQFF
TRBJ2-2 | 14 | TRBV6-5 | CASSFTSVTGELFF
TRBJ1-1 | 16 | TRBV3-1/TRBV3-2 | CASSFQGASMNTEAFF
TRBJ2-3 | 14 | TRBV3-1/TRBV3-2 | CASSPRGATDTQYF
TRBJ2-7 | 12 | TRBV5-6 | CASSSFAYEQYF
TRBJ2-7 | 14 | TRBV19 | CASSIASGGYEQYF
TRBJ1-1 | 14 | TRBV5-1 | CASSSDGLNTEAFF
TRBJ1-1 | 16 | TRBV11-2 | CASSLDNGLLNTEAFF
TRBJ2-3 | 16 | TRBV6-5 | CASSYWGPPLTDTQYF
TRBJ1-2 | 14 | TRBV29-1 | CSVEDLGDIDGYTF
TRBJ2-7 | 16 | TRBV28 | CASSLGGGSGFYEQYF
TRBJ1-2 | 15 | TRBV6-5 | CASSRPGGAKYGYTF
TRBJ2-2 | 11 | TRBV2 | CATRLTGELFF
TRBJ2-4 | 16 | TRBV11-2 | CASSFQGPLAKNIQYF
TRBJ1-2 | 15 | TRBV5-6 | CASITRFGGIHGYTF
TRBJ1-1 | 12 | TRBV19 | CASSDRDTEAFF
TRBJ2-1 | 13 | TRBV7-2 | CASSKIRGDEQFF
TRBJ1-2 | 15 | TRBV29-1 | CSVSGGTLSQYGYTF
TRBJ2-3 | 18 | TRBV9 | CASSVGTGGTDSTDTQYF
TRBJ2-5 | 11 | TRBV20-1 | CSVDSGETQYF
TRBJ1-1 | 16 | TRBV7-9 | CASSRRQAAGGTEAFF
TRBJ2-1 | 15 | TRBV11-3 | CASSPRAGEGNEQFF
TRBJ2-1 | 15 | TRBV19 | CASNPSGVTYNEQFF
TRBJ2-7 | 14 | TRBV6-5 | CASSYDLGGFEQYF
TRBJ1-3 | 17 | TRBV15 | CATSRVGRALTGNTIYF
TRBJ1-2 | 16 | TRBV2 | CASSRDRGRPNYGYTF
TRBJ1-2 | 10 | TRBV2 | CATLSGGYTF
TRBJ1-1 | 15 | TRBV24-1 | CATSDFSGRGTEAFF
TRBJ1-5 | 13 | TRBV12-5 | CASGRAVEQPQHF
TRBJ1-6 | 16 | TRBV5-1 | CASSFSSGYGNSPLHF
TRBJ1-2 | 15 | TRBV5-6 | CASSGGTGGRGGYTF
TRBJ2-7 | 13 | TRBV2 | CASSDRDFYEQYF
TRBJ2-2 | 14 | TRBV18 | CASSPPGGTGELFF
TRBJ1-1 | 14 | TRBV5-1 | CASSPTGANTEAFF
TRBJ1-2 | 15 | TRBV5-1 | CASSLVGDRGQEDTF
TRBJ1-5 | 16 | TRBV15 | CATSHGPPGGNQPQHF